This entry features one T cell receptor (beta chain) sequence. The data stem from a study of blood T cell repertoires in COVID-19. The data were produced by immunoSEQ multiplex PCR, yet TCRdb's version contains in-frame clones alone and is incomplete. The sample carries 200,000 to 250,000 clones, approximately 80% recorded once. The material sequenced was PBMCs or T cells enriched from blood (not recorded which). The receptor's source is a woman aged 40 to 50 with acute COVID-19.

The CDR3 region is CASSRNRGQSNLEEKLFF. The CDR3 DNA reads TGCGCCAGCAGCCGGAACAGGGGGCAATCGAACCTGGAGGAAAAACTGTTTTTT. V usage is TRBV4-3 and J usage is TRBJ1-4; 9 bases are a match to TRBD1. V shed 4 bases, J shed 8 bases, and the junction held 17 bases outside the gene matches. From germline, CDR1 is LGHNA and CDR2 YSLEER. This CDR3 is 18 amino acids long.